The T cell receptor (beta chain) under discussion was sequenced for a study of T cells in Graves' hyperthyroidism and ophthalmopathy. Study background: Any treatment followed the collection of peripheral blood at initial diagnosis.

Exclusion followed for patients with uncontrolled infection, other autoimmune disease, pregnancy or lactation. On the basis of clinical symptoms, serum thyroxine and TRAb, thyroid ultrasound and orbital computed tomography, diagnoses were made. Extraction of PBMCs used 7.5 to 10 ml of fresh peripheral blood. From germline, CDR1 is SGHRS and CDR2 YFSETQ. V lost 2 bases and J lost 1, with 9 bases in between. The CDR3 is made up of 14 amino acids. RNA transcripts yielded amplified TCR beta CDR3 regions. The study used the HTBI primer set for a first-round RT-PCR of the TCR CDR3. TCRdb passed the multiplex PCR reads through MiXCR, listing each CDR3 protein once. The sample yields over 300,000 distinct CDR3 sequences, roughly 15% seen once. This clonotype was observed many times.

This TCR was recovered from a woman in her thirties or forties with Graves' ophthalmopathy. The sample consisted of blood. V usage is TRBV5-1 and J usage is TRBJ1-1, with D possibly TRBD1 on 6 matching bases. The CDR3 is CASSFTGTNTEAFF. The CDR3 DNA follows: TGCGCCAGCAGCTTTACAGGGACGAACACTGAAGCTTTCTTT.